Each of the 22 T cell receptor beta chains below was sequenced from the same sample in a study of T cells in Graves' hyperthyroidism and ophthalmopathy. Researchers amplified the TCR beta CDR3 regions from RNA transcripts. Researchers ran a first-round RT-PCR on the TCR CDR3 using the HTBI primer set. TCRdb re-called the multiplex PCR reads through MiXCR, storing one row per CDR3 protein. This sample yields 550,000 to 600,000 distinct CDR3 sequences, of which 15% to 20% are seen a single time; about 17% belongs to the top ten. Sequencing was performed on blood. The receptors were gathered from a woman between 18 and 29 years old with Graves' hyperthyroidism.

In its sample, this clonotype was seen many times. The chain combines TRBV10-2 with TRBJ1-5; D is unclear. The germline V gene encodes CDR1 WSHSY and CDR2 SAAADI. The CDR3 has 14 residues. V was shortened by 2 bases and J by 0 bases, with 5 bases between the two germline ends. The CDR3 coding sequence is TGCGCCAGCAGTGAGACCGATAGCAATCAGCCCCAGCATTTT. It is translated as CASSETDSNQPQHF.

Concerning this clonotype: Being one base from a much bigger clone, this may be a read error. V usage is TRBV13 and J usage is TRBJ1-1; D might be TRBD1 (5 bases). Per germline, CDR1 PRHDT and CDR2 FYEKMQ (reference sequence). The CDR3 runs 13 residues. This chain's CDR3 is CASSRAGGTGAFF. The DNA for the CDR3 is TGTGCCAGCAGCAGAGCCGGGGGAACTGGAGCTTTCTTT. Based on the CDR3 plus reference TRBV13 and TRBJ1-1, the full variable domain is AAGVIQSPRHLIKEKRETATLKCYPIPRHDTVYWYQQGPGQDPQFLISFYEKMQSDKGSIPDRFSAQQFSDYHSELNMSSLELGDSALYFCASSRAGGTGAFFGQGTRLTVV.

In this sample, this clonotype turned up many times. This chain links TRBV28 with TRBJ2-4; a possible D gene is TRBD1 (5 bases). Germline V gene data show CDR1 as MDHEN and CDR2 as SYDVKM. The CDR3 consists of 14 residues. Trimming removed 5 bases from V and 0 bases from J, with 8 bases in between. The CDR3, as DNA: TGTGCCAGCAGTGAAGACAGAGCCAAAAACATTCAGTACTTC. Translating it yields CASSEDRAKNIQYF.

This clonotype has just a few counts. This sequence joins TRBV29-1 and TRBJ2-5; 11 bases map to TRBD2. Germline loops: CDR1 SQVTM, CDR2 ANQGSEA. J gave up 5 bases and V 7 bases, and 6 bases lay outside the gene matches. This CDR3 region has 13 residues. CDR3 DNA: TGCAGCGCCCGCCGGACTAGCGGGGAGACCCAGTACTTC. It is translated as CSARRTSGETQYF.

This clonotype was counted ten times or more. The chain joins TRBV11-2 to TRBJ2-1; TRBD2 is a possible D gene (7 bases). CDR1 is SGHAT and CDR2 is FQNNGV in the germline V gene. V lost 6 bases to trimming and J lost 6 bases, with 15 bases between them. The CDR3 consists of 14 residues. CDR3 amino acids: CASSWGGLGNEQFF. The CDR3 DNA sequence: TGTGCCAGCAGTTGGGGGGGGCTGGGCAATGAGCAGTTCTTC.

This clonotype was seen only a few times. This sequence joins TRBV18 and TRBJ1-5, with D uncertain. Per the germline V gene, CDR1 is KGHSH and CDR2 is LQKENI. Trimming pared 4 bases from V and 5 bases from J, leaving 12 bases between. The CDR3 sequence is 14 residues long. CDR3 sequence (DNA): TGTGCCAGCTCACTGCGACCCCGGGATCAGCCCCAGCATTTT. Translated: CASSLRPRDQPQHF.

V gene TRBV20-1 combines with J gene TRBJ1-6, with 9 bases that match TRBD1. This CDR3 has 14 residues. Germline-derived CDR1 and CDR2 are DFQATT and SNEGSKA (reference sequence). V shed 2 bases and J 14 bases; nucleotides not matched to a gene: 10. CDR3 sequence: CSARSRGQGPSLHF. In nucleotides, the CDR3 is TGCAGTGCTAGAAGCCGTGGACAGGGGCCTTCCCTCCACTTT.

This clonotype was recorded at least ten times. This sequence joins TRBV7-8 and TRBJ2-5; 8 nucleotides agree with TRBD2. From germline, CDR1 is SGHVS and CDR2 FQNEAQ. With 5 bases clipped from V and 1 base from J, the junction kept 12 bases outside the gene matches. This CDR3 comprises 17 residues. The CDR3 loop reads CASSPSHSGGPQETQYF. Here the CDR3 DNA reads TGTGCCAGCAGCCCATCCCACAGCGGGGGACCCCAAGAGACCCAGTACTTC.

The chain is built from TRBV15 and TRBJ2-4; D not resolved. The CDR3 spans 12 residues. V shed 0 bases and J shed 6 bases, with 3 bases lying between them. In germline, CDR1 is LNHNV, CDR2 YYDKDF (reference sequence). The CDR3 nucleotides are TGTGCCACCAGCAGAGATAGAAACATTCAGTACTTC. Translating it yields CATSRDRNIQYF.

The V gene is TRBV20-1, the J gene TRBJ1-5, with 8 nucleotides matching TRBD1. Losses at the gene ends were 3 bases for V and 6 bases for J; bases not matched to a gene: 10. CDR3 length: 15 residues. Germline V lookup: CDR1 DFQATT, CDR2 SNEGSKA (reference sequence). DNA for the CDR3: TGCAGTGCTAGCTATTCGACAGGGGATGGTCAGCCCCAGCATTTT. It specifies CSASYSTGDGQPQHF.

This clonotype was counted a few times. The chain joins TRBV5-4 to TRBJ1-1, with a tentative D call TRBD1 (5 bases). This CDR3 region has 15 residues. V gave up 7 bases and J gave up 0 bases, with 16 bases separating them. Germline V gene lookup returns CDR1 SGHNT and CDR2 YYREEE (reference sequence). CDR3 loop: CASFVGRGVNTEAFF. The CDR3 DNA follows: TGTGCCAGCTTCGTAGGGCGGGGGGTGAACACTGAAGCTTTCTTT. Based on the CDR3 plus reference TRBV5-4 and TRBJ1-1, the full variable domain is ETGVTQSPTHLIKTRGQQVTLRCSSQSGHNTVSWYQQALGQGPQFIFQYYREEENGRGNFPPRFSGLQFPNYSSELNVNALELDDSALYLCASFVGRGVNTEAFFGQGTRLTVV.

Many counts were recorded for this clonotype. The chain is built from TRBV20-1 and TRBJ2-3, with TRBD2 identical over 11 bases. Germline CDR1 and CDR2: DFQATT and SNEGSKA (reference sequence). V lost 1 base, J lost 0 bases, and 12 bases stayed unmatched. There are 19 residues in the CDR3. CDR3 protein: CSARVGLAGGYASTDTQYF. In DNA form, the CDR3 reads TGCAGTGCTAGAGTTGGGCTAGCGGGGGGCTACGCTAGCACAGATACGCAGTATTTT.

The sample holds many counts of this clonotype. The V call is TRBV20-1, the J call TRBJ2-5, with D possibly matching TRBD2 (7 bases). V was shortened by 4 bases and J by 1 base, with 10 bases between the two germline ends. Germline V gene lookup returns CDR1 DFQATT and CDR2 SNEGSKA (reference sequence). The CDR3 is made up of 13 amino acids. CDR3 sequence reads: CSAIGGAQETQYF. The CDR3 nucleotides are TGCAGTGCTATTGGGGGGGCCCAAGAGACCCAGTACTTC.

This clonotype was found a few times. The V call is TRBV11-3, the J call TRBJ2-1; D is unresolved. The CDR3 consists of 16 residues. V lost 3 bases and J 1 base, leaving 13 bases between the germline ends. CDR1 is SGHNT and CDR2 is YENEEA in the germline V gene. Here the CDR3 DNA reads TGTGCCAGCAGCTTCTGGGCGGCGGCTTCCTACAATGAGCAGTTCTTC. Protein product: CASSFWAAASYNEQFF.

This clonotype was observed a handful of times. V usage is TRBV15 and J usage is TRBJ2-3; possibly TRBD2 for D (6 bases). V was trimmed by 0 bases and J by 3 bases, leaving 16 bases between them. The CDR3 has 17 amino acids. Germline CDR1 is LNHNV and CDR2 is YYDKDF (reference sequence). The CDR3 is CATSREGLFVSTDTQYF. CDR3 DNA: TGTGCCACCAGCAGAGAGGGACTTTTCGTTTCAACAGATACGCAGTATTTT.

This clonotype has at least ten counts. The chain uses TRBV7-2 and TRBJ2-5; D possibly corresponds to TRBD1 (6 bases). Germline CDR1 and CDR2: SGHTA and FQGNSA. The CDR3 totals 15 residues. Deletions cut 5 bases from V and 5 bases from J, with 18 bases between. The CDR3 DNA sequence: TGTGCCAGCAGCGGAGGACAGACAGTTGCGGAGACCCAGTACTTC. Protein: CASSGGQTVAETQYF.

In this sample, this clonotype turned up many times. This chain uses TRBV28 with TRBJ2-3, with D possibly being TRBD1 (6 bases). Looked up from germline, CDR1 is MDHEN and CDR2 is SYDVKM. The germline V and J ends were trimmed by 10 bases and 1 base, with 21 bases remaining between them. This CDR3 spans 16 amino acids. The CDR3 region is CATLTSQGWGTDTQYF. The CDR3 DNA reads TGTGCCACCCTCACCTCACAGGGATGGGGCACAGATACGCAGTATTTT.

This clonotype was recorded at least ten times. The chain joins TRBV30 to TRBJ2-1; D remains unclear. The germline V gene has CDR1 GTSNPN and CDR2 SVGIG (reference sequence). Trimming shortened V by 0 bases and J by 5 bases, and 8 bases separated the two germline ends. The CDR3 loop spans 13 amino acids. Written as DNA, the CDR3 is TGTGCCTGGAGTGTCGCCAATAACAATGAGCAGTTCTTC. Protein sequence: CAWSVANNNEQFF.

This clonotype has at least ten counts. The chain combines TRBV7-3 with TRBJ2-3; no definite D call. Germline V gene data show CDR1 as SGHTA and CDR2 as FQGTGA. CDR3 size: 12 residues. The V and J ends lost 4 bases and 8 bases respectively, with 10 bases between them. This CDR3 is CASSYSGGTQYF. CDR3 bases: TGTGCCAGCAGCTACTCAGGCGGTACGCAGTATTTT.

Remarks on this clonotype: Being one base from a much bigger clone, this may be a read error. This chain links TRBV2 with TRBJ1-1; no clear D. From germline, CDR1 is SNHLY and CDR2 FYNNEI. The length of the CDR3 is 12 residues. CDR3: CVSPLTNTEAFF. The CDR3 DNA sequence: TGTGTCAGCCCATTGACGAACACTGAAGCTTTCTTT.

This clonotype has at least ten counts. The chain links TRBV12-5 to TRBJ1-5; 10 bases are shared with TRBD1. The CDR3 has 16 residues. V lost 1 base, J lost 7 bases, and 7 bases stayed unmatched. Germline-derived CDR1 and CDR2 are LGHNT and FRNRAP. The CDR3 is CASGLAQTGGRQPQHF. CDR3 nucleotides: TGTGCTAGTGGTTTGGCACAGACAGGGGGCCGGCAGCCCCAGCATTTT.

Comments on this clonotype: The junction departs from the called germline gene at one end, perhaps through a read error. The V and J genes are TRBV7-2 and TRBJ2-7, with a possible D match to TRBD1 (5 bases). The CDR3 length is 15 residues. From germline, CDR1 is SGHTA and CDR2 FQGNSA. Here the CDR3 DNA reads TGTGCCAGCAGCTTAGATGGCAGGGTTGCAAACGAGCGGTACTTC. Translated, it gives CASSLDGRVANERYF.